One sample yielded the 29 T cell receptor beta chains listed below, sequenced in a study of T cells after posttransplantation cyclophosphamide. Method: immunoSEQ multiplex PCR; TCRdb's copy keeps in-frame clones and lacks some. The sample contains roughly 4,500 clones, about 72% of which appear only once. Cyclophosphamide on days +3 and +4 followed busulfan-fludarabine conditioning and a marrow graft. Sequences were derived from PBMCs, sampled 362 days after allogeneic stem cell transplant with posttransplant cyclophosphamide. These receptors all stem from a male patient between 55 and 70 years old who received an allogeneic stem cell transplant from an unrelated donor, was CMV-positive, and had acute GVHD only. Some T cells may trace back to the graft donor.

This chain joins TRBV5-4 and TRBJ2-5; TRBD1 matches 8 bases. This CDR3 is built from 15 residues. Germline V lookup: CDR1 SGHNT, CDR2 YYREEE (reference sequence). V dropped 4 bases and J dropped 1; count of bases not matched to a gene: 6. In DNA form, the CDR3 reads TGTGCCAGCAGCGCCCCCGGGACAGGCCAAGAGACCCAGTACTTC. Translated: CASSAPGTGQETQYF. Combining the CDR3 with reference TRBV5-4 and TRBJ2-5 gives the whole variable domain ETGVTQSPTHLIKTRGQQVTLRCSSQSGHNTVSWYQQALGQGPQFIFQYYREEENGRGNFPPRFSGLQFPNYSSELNVNALELDDSALYLCASSAPGTGQETQYFGPGTRLLVL.

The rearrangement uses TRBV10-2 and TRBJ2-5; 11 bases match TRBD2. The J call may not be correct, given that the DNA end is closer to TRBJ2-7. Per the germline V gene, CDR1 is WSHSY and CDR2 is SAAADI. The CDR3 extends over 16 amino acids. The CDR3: CASSGSGTSGSYEQYF. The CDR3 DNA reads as TGCGCCAGCAGTGGTTCTGGGACTAGCGGTTCGTACGAGCAGTACTTC.

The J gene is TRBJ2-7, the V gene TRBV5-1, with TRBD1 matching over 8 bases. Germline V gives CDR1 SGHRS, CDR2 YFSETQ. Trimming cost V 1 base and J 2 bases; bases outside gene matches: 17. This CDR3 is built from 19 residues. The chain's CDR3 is CASSLFPGGFTAGPYEQYF. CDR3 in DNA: TGCGCCAGCAGCTTGTTCCCAGGGGGCTTTACAGCGGGCCCCTACGAGCAGTACTTC.

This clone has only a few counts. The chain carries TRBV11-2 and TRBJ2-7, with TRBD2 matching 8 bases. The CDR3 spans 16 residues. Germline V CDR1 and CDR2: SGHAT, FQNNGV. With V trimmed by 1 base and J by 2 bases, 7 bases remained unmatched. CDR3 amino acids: CASSLASSGGTYEQYF. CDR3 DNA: TGTGCCAGCAGCTTAGCTTCCAGCGGGGGTACCTACGAGCAGTACTTC.

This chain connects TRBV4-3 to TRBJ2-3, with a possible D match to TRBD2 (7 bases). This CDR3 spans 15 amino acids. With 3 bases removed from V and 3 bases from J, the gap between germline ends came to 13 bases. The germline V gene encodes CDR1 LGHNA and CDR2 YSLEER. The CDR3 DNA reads TGCGCCAGCAGCCAGGAGGGGGGGGTGACAGATACGCAGTATTTT. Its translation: CASSQEGGVTDTQYF.

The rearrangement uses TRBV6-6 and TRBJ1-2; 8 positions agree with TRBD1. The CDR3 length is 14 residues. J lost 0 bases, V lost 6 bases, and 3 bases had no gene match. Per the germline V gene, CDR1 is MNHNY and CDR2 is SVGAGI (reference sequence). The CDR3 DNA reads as TGTGCCAGCAGCAAACAGGGGGCTAACTATGGCTACACCTTC. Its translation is CASSKQGANYGYTF.

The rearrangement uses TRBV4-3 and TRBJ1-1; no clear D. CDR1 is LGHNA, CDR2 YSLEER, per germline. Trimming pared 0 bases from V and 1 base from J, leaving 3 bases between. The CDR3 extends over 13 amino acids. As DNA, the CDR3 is TGCGCCAGCAGCCAAGACAGGAACACTGAAGCTTTCTTT. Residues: CASSQDRNTEAFF.

The DNA of the CDR3 is TGTGCCAGCAGCCCGGCGGGACTAGGATTTGCGCAGTTCTTC. Protein sequence: CASSPAGLGFAQFF. This rearrangement joins TRBV11-2 to TRBJ2-1; TRBD2 matches at 8 bases. With V trimmed by 5 bases and J by 12 bases, 12 bases remained unmatched. The CDR3 consists of 14 residues. Germline lookup yields CDR1 SGHAT and CDR2 FQNNGV.

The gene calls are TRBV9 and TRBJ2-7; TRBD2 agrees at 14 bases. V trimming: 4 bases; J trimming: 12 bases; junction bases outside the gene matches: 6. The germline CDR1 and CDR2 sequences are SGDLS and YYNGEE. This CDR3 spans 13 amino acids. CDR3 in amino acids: CASSPGLAGVRYF. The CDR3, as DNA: TGTGCCAGCAGCCCGGGACTAGCGGGAGTGAGGTACTTC.

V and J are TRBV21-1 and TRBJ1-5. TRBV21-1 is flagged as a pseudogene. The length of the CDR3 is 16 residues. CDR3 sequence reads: CASSKETGSSNQPQHF. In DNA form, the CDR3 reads TGTGCCAGCAGCAAAGAGACGGGGTCGTCCAATCAGCCCCAGCATTTT.

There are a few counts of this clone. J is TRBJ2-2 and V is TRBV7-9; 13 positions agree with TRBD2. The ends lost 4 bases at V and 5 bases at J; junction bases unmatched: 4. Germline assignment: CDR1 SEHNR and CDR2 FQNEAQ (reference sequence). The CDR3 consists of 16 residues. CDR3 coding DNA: TGTGCCAGCAGCTCGGGACTAGCGGGAAAAACCGGGGAGCTGTTTTTT. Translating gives CASSSGLAGKTGELFF.

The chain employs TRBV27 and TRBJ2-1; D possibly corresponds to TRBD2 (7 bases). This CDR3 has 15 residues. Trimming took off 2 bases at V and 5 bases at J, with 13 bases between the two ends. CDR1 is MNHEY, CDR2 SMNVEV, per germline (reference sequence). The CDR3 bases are TGTGCCAGCAGTTTAGGGGGGGCCCATAACAATGAGCAGTTCTTC. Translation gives CASSLGGAHNNEQFF.

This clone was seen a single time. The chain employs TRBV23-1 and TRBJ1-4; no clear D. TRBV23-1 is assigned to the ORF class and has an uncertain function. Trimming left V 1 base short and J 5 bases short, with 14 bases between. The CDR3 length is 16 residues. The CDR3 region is CASSQLGGVRNEKLFF. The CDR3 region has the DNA TGCGCCAGCAGTCAATTGGGCGGGGTCAGAAATGAAAAACTGTTTTTT.

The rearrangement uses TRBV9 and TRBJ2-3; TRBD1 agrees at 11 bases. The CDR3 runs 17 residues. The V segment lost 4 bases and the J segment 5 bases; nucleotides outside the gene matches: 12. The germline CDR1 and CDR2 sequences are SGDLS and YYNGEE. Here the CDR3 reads CASSLGQGAGRGDTQYF. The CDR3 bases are TGTGCCAGCAGCCTTGGACAGGGGGCAGGACGTGGAGATACGCAGTATTTT. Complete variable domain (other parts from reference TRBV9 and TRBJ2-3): DSGVTQTPKHLITATGQRVTLRCSPRSGDLSVYWYQQSLDQGLQFLIQYYNGEERAKGNILERFSAQQFPDLHSELNLSSLELGDSALYFCASSLGQGAGRGDTQYFGPGTRLTVL.

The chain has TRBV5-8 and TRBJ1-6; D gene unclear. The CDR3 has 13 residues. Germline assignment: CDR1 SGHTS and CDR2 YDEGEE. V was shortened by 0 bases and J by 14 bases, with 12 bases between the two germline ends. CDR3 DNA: TGTGCCAGCAGCTTGGGCGGGTCCATCGCCCTCCACTTT. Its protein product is CASSLGGSIALHF.

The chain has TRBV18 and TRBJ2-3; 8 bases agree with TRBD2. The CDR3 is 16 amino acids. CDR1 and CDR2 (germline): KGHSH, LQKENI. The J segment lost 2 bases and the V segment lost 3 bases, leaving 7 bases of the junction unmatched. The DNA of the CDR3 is TGTGCCAGCTCACCTCCACTAGCGGCCAACACAGATACGCAGTATTTT. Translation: CASSPPLAANTDTQYF. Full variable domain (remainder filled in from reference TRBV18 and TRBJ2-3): NAGVMQNPRHLVRRRGQEARLRCSPMKGHSHVYWYRQLPEEGLKFMVYLQKENIIDESGMPKERFSAEFPKEGPSILRIQQVVRGDSAAYFCASSPPLAANTDTQYFGPGTRLTVL.

The CDR3 loop reads CASSLGSGQGAYEQYF. The CDR3 region has the DNA TGTGCCAGCAGCCTGGGGTCAGGACAGGGGGCCTACGAGCAGTACTTC. The chain uses TRBV5-8 and TRBJ2-7; TRBD1 matches at 10 bases. The CDR3 runs 16 residues. Trimming removed 4 bases from V and 2 bases from J; junction bases left unmatched: 9. Germline V CDR1 and CDR2: SGHTS, YDEGEE.

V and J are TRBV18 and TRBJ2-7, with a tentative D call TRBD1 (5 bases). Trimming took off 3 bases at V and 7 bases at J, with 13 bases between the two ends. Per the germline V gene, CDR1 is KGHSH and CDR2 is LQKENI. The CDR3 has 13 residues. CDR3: CASSPNTGREQYF. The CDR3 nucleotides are TGTGCCAGCTCACCGAACACAGGTCGGGAGCAGTACTTC.

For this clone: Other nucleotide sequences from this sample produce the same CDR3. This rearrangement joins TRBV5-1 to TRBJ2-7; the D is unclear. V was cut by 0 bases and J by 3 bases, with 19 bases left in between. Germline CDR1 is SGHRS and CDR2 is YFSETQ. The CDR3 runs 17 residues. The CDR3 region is CASSLVYSGSERYEQYF. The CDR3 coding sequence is TGCGCCAGCAGCTTGGTCTATTCAGGCTCAGAACGCTACGAGCAGTACTTC.

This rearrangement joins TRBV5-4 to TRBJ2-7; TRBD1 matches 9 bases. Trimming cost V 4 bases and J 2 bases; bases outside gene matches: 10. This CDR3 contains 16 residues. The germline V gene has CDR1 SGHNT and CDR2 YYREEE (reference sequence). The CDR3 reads CASSTNRGQGAYEQYF. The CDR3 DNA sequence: TGTGCCAGCAGCACCAACCGGGGACAGGGAGCCTACGAGCAGTACTTC. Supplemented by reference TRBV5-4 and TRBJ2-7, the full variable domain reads ETGVTQSPTHLIKTRGQQVTLRCSSQSGHNTVSWYQQALGQGPQFIFQYYREEENGRGNFPPRFSGLQFPNYSSELNVNALELDDSALYLCASSTNRGQGAYEQYFGPGTRLTVT.

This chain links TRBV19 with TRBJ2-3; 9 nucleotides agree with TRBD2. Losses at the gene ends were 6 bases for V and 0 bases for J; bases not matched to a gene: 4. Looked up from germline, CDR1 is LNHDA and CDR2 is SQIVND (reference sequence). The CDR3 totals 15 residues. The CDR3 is CASSHSGGSTDTQYF. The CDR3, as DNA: TGTGCCAGTAGCCATAGCGGGGGCAGCACAGATACGCAGTATTTT.

The CDR3 DNA reads as TGTGCCAGTAGTAGACTAGCTTCTGAGCAGTTCTTC. Amino acid sequence: CASSRLASEQFF. The genes are TRBV19 and TRBJ2-1, with TRBD2 identical over 7 bases. Trimming at V came to 4 bases and at J to 9 bases, leaving 3 bases not matched to a gene. Germline CDR1 LNHDA, CDR2 SQIVND (reference sequence). The CDR3 is made up of 12 amino acids.

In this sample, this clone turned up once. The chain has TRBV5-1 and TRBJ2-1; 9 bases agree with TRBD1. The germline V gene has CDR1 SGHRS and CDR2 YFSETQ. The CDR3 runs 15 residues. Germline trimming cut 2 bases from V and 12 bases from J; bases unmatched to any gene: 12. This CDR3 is CASSLPGQGPHAQFF. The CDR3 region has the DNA TGCGCCAGCAGCTTACCGGGACAGGGACCCCATGCGCAGTTCTTC.

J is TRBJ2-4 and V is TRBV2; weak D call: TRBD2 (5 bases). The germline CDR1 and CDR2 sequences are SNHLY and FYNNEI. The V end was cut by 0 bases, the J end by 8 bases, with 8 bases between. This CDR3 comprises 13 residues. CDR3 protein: CASSEAEEDIQYF. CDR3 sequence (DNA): TGTGCCAGCAGTGAAGCCGAGGAGGACATTCAGTACTTC.

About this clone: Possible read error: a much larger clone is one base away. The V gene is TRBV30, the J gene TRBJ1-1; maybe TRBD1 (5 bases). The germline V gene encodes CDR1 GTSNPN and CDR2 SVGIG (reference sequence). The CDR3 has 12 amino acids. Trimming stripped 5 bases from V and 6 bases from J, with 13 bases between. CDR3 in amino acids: CAWGSTGAEAFF. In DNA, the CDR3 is TGTGCCTGGGGCTCTACGGGGGCTGAAGCTTTCTTT. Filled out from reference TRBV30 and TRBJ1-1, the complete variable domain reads SQTIHQWPATLVQPVGSPLSLECTVEGTSNPNLYWYRQAAGRGLQLLFYSVGIGQISSEVPQNLSASRPQDRQFILSSKKLLLSDSGFYLCAWGSTGAEAFFGQGTRLTVV.

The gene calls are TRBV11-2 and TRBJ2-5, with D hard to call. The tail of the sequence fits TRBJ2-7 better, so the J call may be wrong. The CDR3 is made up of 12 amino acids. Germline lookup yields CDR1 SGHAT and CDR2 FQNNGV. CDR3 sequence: CASSLVDPEQYF. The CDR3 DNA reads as TGTGCCAGCAGCTTAGTAGATCCCGAGCAGTACTTC.

CDR3 coding DNA: TGCGCCAGCAGCCAATCCCCCCTGCGGGGGGCGCGAGGTGAAAAACTGTTTTTT. Protein: CASSQSPLRGARGEKLFF. V gene TRBV4-3 combines with J gene TRBJ1-4; possible D gene TRBD1, 6 bases. The germline V gene encodes CDR1 LGHNA and CDR2 YSLEER. V was clipped by 2 bases and J by 7 bases, with 23 bases between them. The CDR3 sequence is 18 residues long.

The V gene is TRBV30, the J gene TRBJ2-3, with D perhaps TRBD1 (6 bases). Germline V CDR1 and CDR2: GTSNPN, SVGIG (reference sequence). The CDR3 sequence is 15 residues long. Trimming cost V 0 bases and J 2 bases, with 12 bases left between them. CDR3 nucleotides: TGTGCCTGGAGTGTGCAGGGGCCCTTCACAGATACGCAGTATTTT. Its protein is CAWSVQGPFTDTQYF.

CDR3 region: CASRPTGTGGYNEQFF. Written as DNA, the CDR3 is TGTGCCAGCAGACCCACTGGGACAGGGGGATACAATGAGCAGTTCTTC. This sequence joins TRBV6-6 and TRBJ2-1; 11 bases agree with TRBD1. Germline CDR1 and CDR2: MNHNY and SVGAGI (reference sequence). V dropped 6 bases and J dropped 4; count of bases not matched to a gene: 8. This CDR3 spans 16 amino acids.